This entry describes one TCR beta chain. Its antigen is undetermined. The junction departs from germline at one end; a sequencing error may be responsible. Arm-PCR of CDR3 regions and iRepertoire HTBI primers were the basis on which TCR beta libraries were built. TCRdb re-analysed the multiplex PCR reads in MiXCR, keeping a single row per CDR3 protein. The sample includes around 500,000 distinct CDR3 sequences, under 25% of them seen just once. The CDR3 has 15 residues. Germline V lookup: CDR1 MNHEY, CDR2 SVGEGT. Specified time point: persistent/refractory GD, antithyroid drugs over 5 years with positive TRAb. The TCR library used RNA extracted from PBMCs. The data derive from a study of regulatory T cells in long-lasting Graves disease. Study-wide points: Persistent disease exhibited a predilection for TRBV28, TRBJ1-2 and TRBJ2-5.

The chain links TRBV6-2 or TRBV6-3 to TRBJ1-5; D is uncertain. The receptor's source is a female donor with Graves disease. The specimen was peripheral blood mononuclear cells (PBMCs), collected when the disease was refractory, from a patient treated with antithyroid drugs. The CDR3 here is CASSYPAGRNQPQHF. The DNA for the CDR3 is TGTGCCAGTAGTTACCCCGCGGGTCGCAATCAGCCCCAGCATTTT.